This note documents a single T cell receptor (beta chain) sequence. Antigen: not known. This sample was included in a study of cytomegalovirus exposure and HLA in healthy donors. General study results and limits: The dataset shows that most TCR sequences were rare, while some public TCRs occurred in many donors.

Sequencing was performed with immunoSEQ multiplex PCR; in TCRdb, only in-frame clones are kept and a portion is missing. Here the sample spans tens of thousands of clones, 85% being singletons. CDR1 and CDR2 from the germline V gene are SNHLY and FYNNEI. J was trimmed by 8 bases and V by 7 bases; bases with no gene match: 4. The CDR3 runs 12 residues. The chain joins TRBV2 to TRBJ1-4; 7 bases are a match to TRBD1. This TCR derives from a man younger than 30 in good health and CMV-seropositive. Specimen: PBMCs. CDR3 loop: CASNLGGEKLFF. The CDR3 bases are TGTGCCAGCAATTTAGGGGGCGAAAAACTGTTTTTT.